This paragraph covers one TCR beta chain sequence. No alpha-beta pairing information exists for these sequences. Generated by immunoSEQ multiplex PCR, the TCRdb table keeps only in-frame clones and is missing some. The data show around 60,000 clones, 81% seen once. Thawed, overnight-rested PBMC were stained with GMM-loaded CD1B tetramer, viability dye and anti-CD3, then sorted. The lipid loaded on the CD1B tetramers was C32 glucose monomycolate from Rhodococcus equi. Tetramer-sorted PBMC had been CD14 monocyte-depleted before freezing. The data were obtained in a study of T cells in tuberculosis. Study-wide context: The T cells targeted glucose monomycolate, a mycobacterial lipid, via CD1B.

V lost 0 bases and J lost 5, with 11 bases in between. The V gene's germline CDR1 is WNHNN and CDR2 SYGVQD (reference sequence). This CDR3 is built from 15 residues. Sample: CD1b-GMM tetramer-negative cells sorted from PBMCs. This TCR derives from an adult woman with latent tuberculosis. The rearrangement links TRBV10-1 to TRBJ2-1; D might be TRBD2 (6 bases). The chain's CDR3 is CASSESGGLHNEQFF. For the CDR3, the DNA is TGCGCCAGCAGTGAGTCAGGAGGACTACACAATGAGCAGTTCTTC.